Listed here are 24 T cell receptor beta chains from one sample, sequenced in a study of vaccination and CD4 T cells after COVID-19. Cultured CD4+ T-cell DNA underwent Oncomine TCR Beta short-read sequencing. TCRdb fed the PCR reads into MiXCR, producing one record per CDR3 protein. The data show approximately 24,000 distinct CDR3 sequences, 28% seen once. Which antigens these TCRs recognize remains unknown. The sample's time point: late sampling 161 to 241 days after vaccination in a few convalescent patients. As to treatment: roughly 10-day PBMC culture with coronavirus spike peptide pools or control peptides (ViraFEST assay). Here the sequenced sample was CD4+ T cells from blood, cultured in vitro, taken about 7 months after SARS-CoV-2 vaccination. Receptors originate from a human donor who had recovered from COVID-19.

The chain is built from TRBV7-9 and TRBJ1-6, with 8 bases identical to TRBD1. Germline V gene lookup returns CDR1 SEHNR and CDR2 FQNEAQ (reference sequence). This CDR3 region has 13 residues. With V trimmed by 6 bases and J by 11 bases, 6 bases remained unmatched. The CDR3: CASRLTGDAPLHF. CDR3 DNA sequence: TGTGCCAGCAGGTTGACAGGGGACGCACCCCTCCACTTT. The full variable domain, its missing parts supplied by reference TRBV7-9 and TRBJ1-6, is DTGVSQNPRHKITKRGQNVTFRCDPISEHNRLYWYRQTLGQGPEFLTYFQNEAQLEKSRLLSDRFSAERPKGSFSTLEIQRTEQGDSAMYLCASRLTGDAPLHFGNGTRLTVT.

This clonotype was recorded once. The chain has TRBV18 and TRBJ2-7; TRBD2 matches at 16 bases. Germline trimming cut 6 bases from V and 4 bases from J; bases unmatched to any gene: 3. This CDR3 has 15 amino acids. CDR1 and CDR2 (germline): KGHSH, LQKENI. CDR3 protein: CASSQGLAGGYEQYF. In DNA form, the CDR3 reads TGTGCCAGCTCCCAGGGACTAGCGGGAGGGTACGAGCAGTACTTC. The entire variable domain, with the rest obtained from reference TRBV18 and TRBJ2-7, is as follows: NAGVMQNPRHLVRRRGQEARLRCSPMKGHSHVYWYRQLPEEGLKFMVYLQKENIIDESGMPKERFSAEFPKEGPSILRIQQVVRGDSAAYFCASSQGLAGGYEQYFGPGTRLTVT.

This chain joins TRBV7-9 and TRBJ1-5, with D possibly being TRBD1 (5 bases). The CDR3 is 16 amino acids. From germline, CDR1 is SEHNR and CDR2 FQNEAQ (reference sequence). V gave up 5 bases and J gave up 6 bases, with 20 bases separating them. In nucleotides, the CDR3 is TGTGCCAGCAGCCCCGGGGACTCGCAGCGGGGTCAGCCCCAGCATTTT. Translated, it gives CASSPGDSQRGQPQHF.

In nucleotides, the CDR3 is TGTGCCAGCAGTGCGGGTACCCTAAGCACAGATACGCAGTATTTT. Translated: CASSAGTLSTDTQYF. This chain links TRBV2 with TRBJ2-3; D uncertain. This CDR3 has 15 residues. CDR1 is SNHLY and CDR2 is FYNNEI in the germline V gene. Trimming shortened V by 4 bases and J by 0 bases, and 11 bases separated the two germline ends. Variable domain in full (rest from reference TRBV2 and TRBJ2-3): EPEVTQTPSHQVTQMGQEVILRCVPISNHLYFYWYRQILGQKVEFLVSFYNNEISEKSEIFDDQFSVERPDGSNFTLKIRSTKLEDSAMYFCASSAGTLSTDTQYFGPGTRLTVL.

This chain uses TRBV28 with TRBJ1-3; TRBD1 might be the D (6 bases). V gave up 6 bases and J gave up 0 bases, with 15 bases separating them. This CDR3 has 16 amino acids. Germline CDR1 MDHEN, CDR2 SYDVKM. CDR3 in DNA: TGTGCCAGCAGAGAACAGGGTCAACACTCTGGAAACACCATATATTTT. Translated: CASREQGQHSGNTIYF.

This clonotype was detected only a few times. The V gene is TRBV28, the J gene TRBJ2-3; 11 bases match TRBD2. The CDR3 totals 17 residues. In germline, CDR1 is MDHEN, CDR2 SYDVKM. The junction had 8 bases not matched to a gene; V was cut back by 5 bases and J by 1 base. CDR3 bases: TGTGCCAGCAGTCTTGGCCTGACTAGCGGGGGCACAGATACGCAGTATTTT. This gives the protein CASSLGLTSGGTDTQYF.

The chain's CDR3 is CASSEVGRGRHYEQYF. CDR3 nucleotides: TGTGCCAGCAGTGAAGTAGGAAGGGGGCGGCACTACGAGCAGTACTTC. The rearrangement links TRBV6-1 to TRBJ2-7; 7 positions agree with TRBD1. There are 16 residues in the CDR3. V was pared by 1 base and J by 3 bases, with 9 bases of the junction left unmatched. Germline CDR1 MNHNS, CDR2 SASEGT.

This chain links TRBV28 with TRBJ2-1; a weak D match, TRBD2 (6 bases). The germline V gene encodes CDR1 MDHEN and CDR2 SYDVKM. V lost 6 bases and J lost 0, with 15 bases in between. The CDR3 totals 16 residues. DNA of the CDR3: TGTGCCAGCAGCCTTACTAGCACTAGCTCCTACAATGAGCAGTTCTTC. It encodes CASSLTSTSSYNEQFF.

This clonotype was recorded a few times. CDR3 loop: CASSLGAGRETDTQYF. Written as DNA, the CDR3 is TGTGCCAGCAGCTTAGGGGCGGGGCGGGAGACAGATACGCAGTATTTT. The chain is built from TRBV7-3 and TRBJ2-3; 7 nucleotides line up with TRBD2. V dropped 2 bases and J dropped 3; count of bases not matched to a gene: 8. The length of the CDR3 is 16 residues. CDR1 and CDR2 (germline): SGHTA, FQGTGA. Combining the CDR3 with reference TRBV7-3 and TRBJ2-3 gives the whole variable domain GAGVSQTPSNKVTEKGKYVELRCDPISGHTALYWYRQSLGQGPEFLIYFQGTGAADDSGLPNDRFFAVRPEGSVSTLKIQRTERGDSAVYLCASSLGAGRETDTQYFGPGTRLTVL.

There are a few counts of this clonotype. The gene calls are TRBV25-1 and TRBJ1-1, with TRBD1 identical over 8 bases. From germline, CDR1 is MGHDK and CDR2 SYGVNS. This CDR3 has 14 residues. After removal of 6 bases from V and 4 bases from J, the junction contained 7 bases not matched to a gene. CDR3 sequence (DNA): TGTGCCAGCAGCTTGACAGGGGAGGGCACTGAAGCTTTCTTT. Translated: CASSLTGEGTEAFF.

The sample holds a few counts of this clonotype. This chain connects TRBV6-1 to TRBJ2-1; 10 positions match TRBD1. The V and J ends lost 8 bases and 5 bases, in that order; junction bases with no gene match: 6. This CDR3 has 14 amino acids. From germline, CDR1 is MNHNS and CDR2 SASEGT. In DNA form, the CDR3 reads TGTGCCAGCTCAAGACAGGGGGCCAACAATGAGCAGTTCTTC. Translating it yields CASSRQGANNEQFF.

The chain couples TRBV20-1 to TRBJ2-7; TRBD1 matches at 11 bases. V lost 4 bases, J lost 3 bases, and 8 bases stayed unmatched. The germline V gene encodes CDR1 DFQATT and CDR2 SNEGSKA (reference sequence). The CDR3 consists of 15 residues. Written as DNA, the CDR3 is TGCAGTGCTACCAAAACCGGGACAGGGGGCTACGAGCAGTACTTC. Protein: CSATKTGTGGYEQYF.

Sample share makes this clonotype large (0.1 to 1%). The rearrangement uses TRBV28 and TRBJ1-2; no firm D call. Deletions cut 2 bases from V and 5 bases from J, with 9 bases between. Germline assignment: CDR1 MDHEN and CDR2 SYDVKM. The CDR3 sequence is 13 residues long. CDR3 nucleotides: TGTGCCAGCAGTTTAGAGAGGATTTATGGCTACACCTTC. The encoded protein is CASSLERIYGYTF.

The chain has TRBV28 and TRBJ2-5; possibly TRBD1 or TRBD2 for D (5 bases each). The V end was cut by 8 bases, the J end by 3 bases, with 16 bases between. The CDR3 runs to 14 residues. Germline-derived CDR1 and CDR2 are MDHEN and SYDVKM. The CDR3 nucleotides read TGTGCCAGCGCAGTTGGGGGAGCTAAAGAGACCCAGTACTTC. It codes for CASAVGGAKETQYF.

This clonotype was counted only a few times. The chain links TRBV20-1 to TRBJ2-3; D remains unclear. V lost 3 bases and J lost 5, with 15 bases in between. CDR1 is DFQATT, CDR2 SNEGSKA, per germline (reference sequence). The CDR3 length is 14 residues. In DNA, the CDR3 is TGCAGTGCTAGCGGCGGAAAAATCAGAGATACGCAGTATTTT. Amino acids: CSASGGKIRDTQYF.

The V gene is TRBV20-1, the J gene TRBJ2-2; 11 nucleotides agree with TRBD2. The V gene end was trimmed by 3 bases and the J gene end by 4 bases; junction bases not matched to a gene: 16. Germline V gene sequence: CDR1 DFQATT, CDR2 SNEGSKA (reference sequence). This CDR3 contains 19 residues. Here the CDR3 reads CSARTTYSGRAVGTGELFF. The CDR3 nucleotides are TGCAGTGCTAGGACCACGTATAGCGGGAGGGCGGTCGGCACCGGGGAGCTGTTTTTT.

This clonotype appeared a few times. J is TRBJ2-5 and V is TRBV20-1; D unclear. The ends were cut back, 6 bases at V and 2 bases at J, with 16 bases in the middle. Germline lookup yields CDR1 DFQATT and CDR2 SNEGSKA (reference sequence). The CDR3 contains 14 residues. CDR3 coding DNA: TGCAGTGCCATAACCATCGTCTTTCAAGAGACCCAGTACTTC. Translated, it gives CSAITIVFQETQYF.

The chain employs TRBV19 and TRBJ1-5; 8 bases match TRBD1. V trimming: 3 bases; J trimming: 6 bases; junction bases outside the gene matches: 7. The CDR3 spans 15 residues. Germline-derived CDR1 and CDR2 are LNHDA and SQIVND (reference sequence). The CDR3 loop reads CASSMSRGLGQPQHF. The CDR3 DNA is TGTGCCAGTAGTATGAGCAGGGGGCTGGGTCAGCCCCAGCATTTT.

This clonotype came up a few times. The chain links TRBV19 to TRBJ1-1; D gene unclear. V lost 2 bases and J 0 bases, leaving 7 bases between the germline ends. The CDR3 spans 14 residues. CDR1 and CDR2 (germline): LNHDA, SQIVND (reference sequence). This chain's CDR3 is CASSIPGLNTEAFF. In DNA form, the CDR3 reads TGTGCCAGTAGTATACCGGGTTTGAACACTGAAGCTTTCTTT.

By sample share, this clonotype is medium-sized. V gene TRBV20-1 combines with J gene TRBJ2-3; TRBD1 matches 11 bases. CDR1 DFQATT and CDR2 SNEGSKA come from the germline V gene (reference sequence). The J segment lost 5 bases and the V segment lost 4 bases, leaving 5 bases of the junction unmatched. The CDR3 consists of 14 residues. The CDR3 region has the DNA TGCAGTGCTAATCCGGGACAGGGGGGAGATACGCAGTATTTT. Residues: CSANPGQGGDTQYF.

The sample holds one count of this clonotype. This chain uses TRBV18 with TRBJ1-5; TRBD1 might be the D (6 bases). CDR3 length: 15 amino acids. Germline V gene data show CDR1 as KGHSH and CDR2 as LQKENI. The V end was cut by 5 bases, the J end by 6 bases, with 17 bases between. CDR3 sequence: CASSSEGGVGQPQHF. DNA for the CDR3: TGTGCCAGCTCAAGCGAGGGGGGAGTCGGTCAGCCCCAGCATTTT.

This clonotype was picked up a small number of times. The chain recombines TRBV27 with TRBJ2-1, with TRBD2 identical over 11 bases. Germline loops: CDR1 MNHEY, CDR2 SMNVEV (reference sequence). V gave up 8 bases and J gave up 9 bases; unmatched junction bases: 9. This CDR3 has 14 amino acids. CDR3 region: CASVWLAGGGEQFF. CDR3 sequence (DNA): TGTGCCAGCGTATGGCTAGCGGGAGGCGGTGAGCAGTTCTTC.

This clonotype occurred a few times. The chain is built from TRBV29-1 and TRBJ2-3; D not resolved. The germline gives CDR1 SQVTM, CDR2 ANQGSEA. CDR3 length: 14 amino acids. V was pared by 0 bases and J by 3 bases, with 10 bases between. The CDR3 sequence is CSVEDTSRTDTQYF. CDR3 nucleotide sequence: TGCAGCGTTGAAGATACGTCAAGGACAGATACGCAGTATTTT.

This clonotype appeared a few times. A junction end diverges from the germline sequence, so it may reflect a read error. The chain employs TRBV7-2 and TRBJ2-7, with TRBD2 matching over 8 bases. CDR1 is SGHTA, CDR2 FQGNSA, per germline. The CDR3 totals 11 residues. CDR3 region: CASSLAGTTHF. CDR3 DNA sequence: TGTGCCAGCAGTCTAGCGGGTACTACGCACTTC.